Each of the 13 T cell receptor beta chains below was sequenced from the same sample in a study of T cells after yellow fever vaccination. TCRdb called the 5' RACE reads again in MiXCR, with one record for every CDR3 protein. The sample carries approximately 150,000 distinct CDR3 sequences, more than 6% recorded once. Sequenced material: CD4+ T cells sorted from PBMCs, taken 5 days after the yellow fever booster vaccination. These receptors were collected from a man aged 25 to 40 who received the YFV17D yellow fever vaccine.

There are many counts of this clonotype. The chain employs TRBV25-1 and TRBJ2-3, with 9 bases lining up with TRBD1. CDR3 length: 14 residues. Trimming removed 8 bases from V and 2 bases from J; junction bases left unmatched: 5. Per the germline V gene, CDR1 is MGHDK and CDR2 is SYGVNS. The CDR3, as DNA: TGTGCCAGCGCCGGGACAGGGATCACAGATACGCAGTATTTT. Its translation: CASAGTGITDTQYF.

This clonotype came up many times. V is TRBV30 and J is TRBJ1-5; 9 nucleotides agree with TRBD1. The CDR3 sequence is 14 residues long. Per germline, CDR1 GTSNPN and CDR2 SVGIG (reference sequence). Trimming removed 3 bases from V and 4 bases from J; junction bases left unmatched: 4. CDR3 loop: CAWSLGQGNQPQHF. The CDR3, as DNA: TGTGCCTGGAGCCTCGGACAGGGGAATCAGCCCCAGCATTTT.

This clonotype was counted only a few times. V gene TRBV5-4 combines with J gene TRBJ1-5; weak D call: TRBD1 (5 bases). Trimming removed 4 bases at V and 3 bases at J, with 11 bases between. CDR1 and CDR2 from the germline V gene are SGHNT and YYREEE (reference sequence). The CDR3 totals 14 residues. CDR3 nucleotide sequence: TGTGCCAGCAGCGTGGGGGGGTTCAATCAGCCCCAGCATTTT. This gives the protein CASSVGGFNQPQHF.

Many counts were recorded for this clonotype. The V and J genes are TRBV5-4 and TRBJ2-1; D unclear. Germline V lookup: CDR1 SGHNT, CDR2 YYREEE (reference sequence). V lost 0 bases, J lost 7 bases, and 11 bases lay in between. The CDR3 extends over 14 amino acids. The CDR3 sequence is CASSLAEPLNEQFF. The CDR3 region has the DNA TGTGCCAGCAGCTTGGCAGAGCCCTTGAATGAGCAGTTCTTC.

In this sample, this clonotype turned up many times. The CDR3 nucleotides read TGTGCCAGCAGAACTGGACAGGGATACACTGAAGCTTTCTTT. This translates into CASRTGQGYTEAFF. V and J are TRBV28 and TRBJ1-1; 8 nucleotides agree with TRBD1. The V segment lost 6 bases and the J segment 3 bases; nucleotides outside the gene matches: 6. This CDR3 contains 14 residues. The germline gives CDR1 MDHEN, CDR2 SYDVKM.

At least ten counts were recorded for this clonotype. This chain links TRBV3-1 with TRBJ2-2, with 11 bases lining up with TRBD2. Looked up from germline, CDR1 is LGHDT and CDR2 is YNNKEL (reference sequence). With 4 bases clipped from V and 2 bases from J, the junction kept 15 bases outside the gene matches. The CDR3 covers 20 residues. DNA for the CDR3: TGTGCCAGCAGCCGTACCCTCCCGGGACTAGCGGTGGGAAACACCGGGGAGCTGTTTTTT. As protein: CASSRTLPGLAVGNTGELFF.

This clonotype was seen many times. The gene calls are TRBV12-3 or TRBV12-4 and TRBJ2-1; D is unclear. V was cut by 1 base and J by 0 bases, with 7 bases left in between. CDR3 length equals 15 residues. CDR3 sequence: CASSLDLSSYNEQFF. CDR3 nucleotide sequence: TGTGCCAGCAGTTTAGACCTAAGCTCCTACAATGAGCAGTTCTTC.

This clonotype has ten or more counts. This sequence joins TRBV28 and TRBJ2-5; D is possibly TRBD2 (7 bases). CDR1 and CDR2 (germline): MDHEN, SYDVKM. The V end was cut by 5 bases, the J end by 3 bases, with 22 bases between. The CDR3 runs 17 residues. This CDR3 is CASSPPGSGTTKETQYF. Written as DNA, the CDR3 is TGTGCCAGCAGTCCCCCAGGAAGCGGGACAACTAAAGAGACCCAGTACTTC.

This clonotype occurred many times. The chain has TRBV7-2 and TRBJ2-3; D unclear. Germline assignment: CDR1 SGHTA and CDR2 FQGNSA. This CDR3 is built from 14 residues. V was cut by 5 bases and J by 0 bases, with 9 bases left in between. This CDR3 reads CASSRGISTDTQYF. CDR3 DNA: TGTGCCAGCAGCCGAGGAATTAGCACAGATACGCAGTATTTT.

This clonotype came up many times. V usage is TRBV20-1 and J usage is TRBJ2-7; TRBD2 is a possible D gene (7 bases). Germline CDR1 is DFQATT and CDR2 is SNEGSKA (reference sequence). The CDR3 consists of 14 residues. Deletions cut 5 bases from V and 3 bases from J, with 17 bases between. Here the CDR3 reads CSAGEGDLYYEQYF. CDR3 DNA sequence: TGCAGTGCTGGGGAGGGGGACTTATACTACGAGCAGTACTTC.

This clonotype turned up a few times. The genes are TRBV18 and TRBJ2-1; D not certain. The V gene's germline CDR1 is KGHSH and CDR2 LQKENI. V lost 3 bases and J 0 bases, leaving 21 bases between the germline ends. The CDR3 is made up of 19 amino acids. CDR3 sequence (DNA): TGTGCCAGCTCACCTACACGCCCTTCCCGGCCGAGCTCCTACAATGAGCAGTTCTTC. Translation: CASSPTRPSRPSSYNEQFF. The full variable domain, with the rest looked up from reference TRBV18 and TRBJ2-1, is NAGVMQNPRHLVRRRGQEARLRCSPMKGHSHVYWYRQLPEEGLKFMVYLQKENIIDESGMPKERFSAEFPKEGPSILRIQQVVRGDSAAYFCASSPTRPSRPSSYNEQFFGPGTRLTVL.

This clonotype showed up many times. The J gene is TRBJ2-1, the V gene TRBV7-2, with D perhaps TRBD2 (5 bases). V lost 1 base to trimming and J lost 7 bases, with 14 bases between them. Germline lookup yields CDR1 SGHTA and CDR2 FQGNSA. This CDR3 spans 15 amino acids. CDR3 DNA sequence: TGTGCCAGCAGCTTAGGGAACAGCAAGCGGAATGAGCAGTTCTTC. Its translation: CASSLGNSKRNEQFF.

The table lists this clonotype with a few counts. The chain employs TRBV12-3 or TRBV12-4 and TRBJ2-1; D is ambiguous. The CDR3 has 14 amino acids. Trimming took 3 bases from V and 5 from J, leaving 11 bases between them. The CDR3 region is CASSFAGDNNEQFF. CDR3 sequence (DNA): TGTGCCAGCAGTTTCGCAGGAGATAACAATGAGCAGTTCTTC.